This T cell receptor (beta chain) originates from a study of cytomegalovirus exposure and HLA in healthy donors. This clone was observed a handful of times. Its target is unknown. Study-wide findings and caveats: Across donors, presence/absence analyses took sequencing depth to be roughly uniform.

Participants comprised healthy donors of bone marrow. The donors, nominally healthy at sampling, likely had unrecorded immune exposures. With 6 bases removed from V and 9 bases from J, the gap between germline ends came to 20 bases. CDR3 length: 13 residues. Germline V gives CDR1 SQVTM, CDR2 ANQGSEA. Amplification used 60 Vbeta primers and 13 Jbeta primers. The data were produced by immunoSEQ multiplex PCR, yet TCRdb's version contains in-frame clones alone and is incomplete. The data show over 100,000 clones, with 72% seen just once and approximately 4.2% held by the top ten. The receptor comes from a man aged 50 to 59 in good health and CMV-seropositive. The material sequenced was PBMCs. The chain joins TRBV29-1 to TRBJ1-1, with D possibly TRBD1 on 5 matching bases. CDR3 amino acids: CSVRDFDLSQAFF. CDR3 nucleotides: TGCAGCGTCCGGGACTTTGATTTGAGCCAAGCTTTCTTT.